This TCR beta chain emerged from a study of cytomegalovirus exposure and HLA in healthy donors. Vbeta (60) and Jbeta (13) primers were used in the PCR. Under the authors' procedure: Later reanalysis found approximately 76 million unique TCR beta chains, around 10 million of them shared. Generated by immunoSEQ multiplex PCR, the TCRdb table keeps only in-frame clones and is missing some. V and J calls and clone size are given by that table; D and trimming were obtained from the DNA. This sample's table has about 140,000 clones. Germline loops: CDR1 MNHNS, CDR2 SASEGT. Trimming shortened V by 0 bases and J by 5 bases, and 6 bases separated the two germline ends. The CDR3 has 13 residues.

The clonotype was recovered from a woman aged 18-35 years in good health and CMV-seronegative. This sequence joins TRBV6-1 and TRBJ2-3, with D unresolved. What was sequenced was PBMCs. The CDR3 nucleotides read TGTGCCAGCAGTGAAGCGCTTAGAGATACGCAGTATTTT. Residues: CASSEALRDTQYF.